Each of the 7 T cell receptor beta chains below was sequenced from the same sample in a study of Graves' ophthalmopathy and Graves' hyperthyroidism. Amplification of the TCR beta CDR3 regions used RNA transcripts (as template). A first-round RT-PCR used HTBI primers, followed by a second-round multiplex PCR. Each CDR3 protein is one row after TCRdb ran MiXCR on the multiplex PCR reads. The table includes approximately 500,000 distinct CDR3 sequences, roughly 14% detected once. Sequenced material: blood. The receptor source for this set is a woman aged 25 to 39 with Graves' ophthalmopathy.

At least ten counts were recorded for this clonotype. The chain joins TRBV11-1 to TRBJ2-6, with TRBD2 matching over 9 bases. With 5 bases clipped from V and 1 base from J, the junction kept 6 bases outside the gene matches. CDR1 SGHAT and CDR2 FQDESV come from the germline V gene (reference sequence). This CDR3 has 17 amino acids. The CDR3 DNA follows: TGTGCCAGCAGCGGGACTAGCCGTCGGTCTGGGGCCAACGTCCTGACTTTC. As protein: CASSGTSRRSGANVLTF. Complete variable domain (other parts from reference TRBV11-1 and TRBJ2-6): EAEVAQSPRYKITEKSQAVAFWCDPISGHATLYWYRQILGQGPELLVQFQDESVVDDSQLPKDRFSAERLKGVDSTLKIQPAELGDSAMYLCASSGTSRRSGANVLTFGAGSRLTVL.

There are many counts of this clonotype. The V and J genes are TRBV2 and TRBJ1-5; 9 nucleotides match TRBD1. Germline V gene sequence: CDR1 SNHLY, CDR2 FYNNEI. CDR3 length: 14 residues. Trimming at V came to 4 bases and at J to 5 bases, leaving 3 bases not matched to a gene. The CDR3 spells CASSVQGADQPQHF. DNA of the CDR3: TGTGCCAGCAGTGTACAGGGGGCGGATCAGCCCCAGCATTTT.

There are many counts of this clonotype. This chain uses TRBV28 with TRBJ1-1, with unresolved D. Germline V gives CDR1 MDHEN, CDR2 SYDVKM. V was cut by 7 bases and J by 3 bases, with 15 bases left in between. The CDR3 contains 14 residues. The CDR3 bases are TGTGCCAGCACTCACAATAGGTATGACACTGAAGCTTTCTTT. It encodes CASTHNRYDTEAFF. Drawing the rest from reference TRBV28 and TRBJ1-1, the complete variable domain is DVKVTQSSRYLVKRTGEKVFLECVQDMDHENMFWYRQDPGLGLRLIYFSYDVKMKEKGDIPEGYSVSREKKERFSLILESASTNQTSMYLCASTHNRYDTEAFFGQGTRLTVV.

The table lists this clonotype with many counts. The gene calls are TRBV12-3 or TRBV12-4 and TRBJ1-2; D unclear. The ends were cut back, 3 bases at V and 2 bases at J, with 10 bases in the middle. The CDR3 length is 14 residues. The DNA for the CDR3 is TGTGCCAGCAGTTTTGACATATCCAACTATGGCTACACCTTC. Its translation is CASSFDISNYGYTF.

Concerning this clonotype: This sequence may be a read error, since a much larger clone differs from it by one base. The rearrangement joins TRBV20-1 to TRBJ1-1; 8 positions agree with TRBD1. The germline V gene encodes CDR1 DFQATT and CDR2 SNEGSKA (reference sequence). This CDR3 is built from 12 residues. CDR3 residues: CSAPDRATEACF. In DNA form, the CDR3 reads TGCAGTGCACCGGACAGGGCCACTGAAGCTTGCTTT.

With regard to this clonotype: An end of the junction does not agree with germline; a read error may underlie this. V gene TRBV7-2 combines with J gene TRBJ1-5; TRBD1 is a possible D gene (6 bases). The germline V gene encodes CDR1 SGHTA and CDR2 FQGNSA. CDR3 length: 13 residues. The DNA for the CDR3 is TGTGTCAGCAGCTGGACAGATTATCAGCCCCAGCATTTT. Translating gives CVSSWTDYQPQHF.

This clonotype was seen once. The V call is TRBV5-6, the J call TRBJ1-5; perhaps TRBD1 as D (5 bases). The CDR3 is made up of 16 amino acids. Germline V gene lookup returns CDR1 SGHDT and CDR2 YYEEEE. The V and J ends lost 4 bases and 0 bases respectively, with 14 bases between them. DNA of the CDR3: TGTGCCAGCAGCCTTCAGGGTTTTTATAGCAATCAGCCCCAGCATTTT. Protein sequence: CASSLQGFYSNQPQHF.